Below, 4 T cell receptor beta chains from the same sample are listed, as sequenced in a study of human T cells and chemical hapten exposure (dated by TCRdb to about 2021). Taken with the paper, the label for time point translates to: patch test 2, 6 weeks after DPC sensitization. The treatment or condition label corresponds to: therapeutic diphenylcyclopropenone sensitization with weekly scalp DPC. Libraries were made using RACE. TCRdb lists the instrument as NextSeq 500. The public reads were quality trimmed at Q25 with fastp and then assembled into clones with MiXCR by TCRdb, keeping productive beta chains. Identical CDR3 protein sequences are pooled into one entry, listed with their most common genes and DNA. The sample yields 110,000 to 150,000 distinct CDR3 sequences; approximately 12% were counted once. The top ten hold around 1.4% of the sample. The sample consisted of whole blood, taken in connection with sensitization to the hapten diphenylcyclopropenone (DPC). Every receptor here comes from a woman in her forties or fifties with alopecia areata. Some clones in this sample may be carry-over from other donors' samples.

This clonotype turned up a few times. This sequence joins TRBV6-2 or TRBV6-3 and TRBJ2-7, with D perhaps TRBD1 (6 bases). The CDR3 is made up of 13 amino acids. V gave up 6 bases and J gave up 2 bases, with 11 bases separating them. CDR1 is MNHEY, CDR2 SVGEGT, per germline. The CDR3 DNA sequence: TGTGCCAGCAGAGACAGGACCACCTACGAGCAGTACTTC. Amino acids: CASRDRTTYEQYF.

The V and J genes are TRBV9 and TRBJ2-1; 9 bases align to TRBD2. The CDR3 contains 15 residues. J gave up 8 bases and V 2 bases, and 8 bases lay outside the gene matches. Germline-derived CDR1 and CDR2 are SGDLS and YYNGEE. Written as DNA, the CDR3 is TGTGCCAGCAGCGTTTATAGCGGGAGTGGCTATGAGCAGTTCTTC. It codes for CASSVYSGSGYEQFF.

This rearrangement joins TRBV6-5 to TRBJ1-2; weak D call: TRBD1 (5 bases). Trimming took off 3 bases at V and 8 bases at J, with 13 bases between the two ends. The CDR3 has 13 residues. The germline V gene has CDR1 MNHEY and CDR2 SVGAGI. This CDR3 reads CASSYVSGDGYTF. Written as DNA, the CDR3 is TGTGCCAGCAGTTATGTTTCCGGGGACGGCTACACCTTC.

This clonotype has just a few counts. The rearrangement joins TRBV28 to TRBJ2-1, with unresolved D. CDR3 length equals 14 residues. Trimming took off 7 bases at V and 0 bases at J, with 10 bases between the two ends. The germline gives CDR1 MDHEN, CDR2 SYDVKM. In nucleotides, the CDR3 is TGTGCCAGCAATCGCGTTAGCTCCTACAATGAGCAGTTCTTC. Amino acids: CASNRVSSYNEQFF. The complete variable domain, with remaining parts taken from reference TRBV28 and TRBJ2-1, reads DVKVTQSSRYLVKRTGEKVFLECVQDMDHENMFWYRQDPGLGLRLIYFSYDVKMKEKGDIPEGYSVSREKKERFSLILESASTNQTSMYLCASNRVSSYNEQFFGPGTRLTVL.